The rows below give T cell receptor beta chains drawn from one sample of a study of blood T cell repertoires in COVID-19. Data came from immunoSEQ multiplex PCR; TCRdb stores just in-frame clones and leaves some out. The sample contains 200,000 to 250,000 clones, around 89% of which appear only once. Sequenced input: PBMCs or T cells enriched from blood (not recorded which). These receptors originate from a man under 40 who had been exposed to COVID-19. Both conserved end residues are part of each CDR3. Each record gives: V gene, clone size, J gene, D gene, CDR3 protein, CDR3 DNA. D genes are given only for firm matches. The size field is filled for only some rows; it gives once, few, many or a size class.

v_call: TRBV3-1/TRBV3-2
clone_size: .
j_call: TRBJ1-1
d_call: TRBD1
cdr3_aa: CASSLQGAYTEAFF
cdr3_nt: TGTGCCAGCAGCTTACAGGGGGCGTATACTGAAGCTTTCTTT

v_call: TRBV9
clone_size: .
j_call: TRBJ1-2
d_call: .
cdr3_aa: CASSVGRETIYGYTF
cdr3_nt: TGTGCCAGCAGCGTAGGTCGGGAAACCATCTATGGCTACACCTTC

v_call: TRBV18
clone_size: once
j_call: TRBJ1-5
d_call: TRBD1
cdr3_aa: CASSRDRGGGQPQHF
cdr3_nt: TGTGCCAGCTCACGAGACAGGGGAGGGGGCCAGCCCCAGCATTTT

v_call: TRBV2
clone_size: .
j_call: TRBJ2-7
d_call: .
cdr3_aa: CASSPSSYEQYF
cdr3_nt: TGTGCCAGCAGTCCTAGCTCCTACGAGCAGTACTTC

v_call: TRBV7-9
clone_size: .
j_call: TRBJ2-7
d_call: .
cdr3_aa: CASSSSRLFDEQYF
cdr3_nt: TGTGCCAGCAGCTCCTCCAGGCTTTTTGACGAGCAGTACTTC

v_call: TRBV2
clone_size: many
j_call: TRBJ1-5
d_call: .
cdr3_aa: CASKGRQPNQPQHF
cdr3_nt: TGTGCCAGCAAGGGCAGACAGCCAAATCAGCCCCAGCATTTT

v_call: TRBV9
clone_size: .
j_call: TRBJ1-2
d_call: .
cdr3_aa: CASSVGQLINYGYTF
cdr3_nt: TGTGCCAGCAGCGTAGGACAGTTAATTAACTATGGCTACACCTTC

v_call: TRBV7-3
clone_size: .
j_call: TRBJ2-3
d_call: TRBD2
cdr3_aa: CASSLDSGDSTDTQYF
cdr3_nt: TGTGCCAGCAGCTTAGATAGCGGGGATTCGACAGATACGCAGTATTTT

v_call: TRBV19
clone_size: .
j_call: TRBJ1-6
d_call: TRBD1
cdr3_aa: CATGQVNSPLHF
cdr3_nt: TGTGCCACGGGACAGGTGAATTCACCCCTCCACTTT

v_call: TRBV29-1
clone_size: .
j_call: TRBJ1-5
d_call: .
cdr3_aa: CSALDGHNQPQHF
cdr3_nt: TGCAGCGCCCTGGACGGACACAATCAGCCCCAGCATTTT

v_call: TRBV2
clone_size: .
j_call: TRBJ1-6
d_call: .
cdr3_aa: CASSDNAAEYLSPLHF
cdr3_nt: TGTGCCAGCAGTGATAATGCGGCAGAGTACCTTTCACCCCTCCACTTT

v_call: TRBV27
clone_size: once
j_call: TRBJ1-5
d_call: TRBD1
cdr3_aa: CASKPGQGRNQPQHF
cdr3_nt: TGTGCCAGCAAGCCGGGACAGGGGCGAAATCAGCCCCAGCATTTT

v_call: TRBV7-9
clone_size: .
j_call: TRBJ2-1
d_call: TRBD1
cdr3_aa: CASSSRRDRGSDEQFF
cdr3_nt: TGTGCCAGCAGCTCTAGAAGGGACAGGGGGAGCGATGAGCAGTTCTTC

v_call: TRBV7-9
clone_size: .
j_call: TRBJ1-3
d_call: .
cdr3_aa: CASSPRVTGNTIYF
cdr3_nt: TGTGCCAGCAGCCCCAGGGTCACTGGAAACACCATATATTTT

v_call: TRBV29-1
clone_size: .
j_call: TRBJ1-3
d_call: TRBD1
cdr3_aa: CSVEDRVAGGSGNTIYF
cdr3_nt: TGCAGCGTTGAAGATCGGGTAGCAGGGGGCTCTGGAAACACCATATATTTT

v_call: TRBV3-1/TRBV3-2
clone_size: .
j_call: TRBJ2-7
d_call: .
cdr3_aa: CASSQEPVSYEQYF
cdr3_nt: TGTGCCAGCAGCCAAGAACCGGTTTCCTACGAGCAGTACTTC

v_call: TRBV5-4
clone_size: .
j_call: TRBJ2-2
d_call: TRBD2
cdr3_aa: CASTPEGLAGGLVAGELFF
cdr3_nt: TGTGCCAGCACCCCAGAGGGGCTAGCGGGGGGGCTTGTCGCCGGGGAGCTGTTTTTT

v_call: TRBV11-2
clone_size: .
j_call: TRBJ1-2
d_call: TRBD1
cdr3_aa: CASSLGVDRGRGYTF
cdr3_nt: TGTGCCAGCAGCTTAGGGGTGGACAGGGGAAGAGGCTACACCTTC

v_call: TRBV2
clone_size: .
j_call: TRBJ1-6
d_call: .
cdr3_aa: CASGLMTANNSPLHF
cdr3_nt: TGTGCCAGCGGCCTGATGACAGCAAATAATTCACCCCTCCACTTT

v_call: TRBV29-1
clone_size: .
j_call: TRBJ1-1
d_call: .
cdr3_aa: CSAATNTEAFF
cdr3_nt: TGCAGTGCCGCTACGAACACTGAAGCTTTCTTT

v_call: TRBV5-8
clone_size: .
j_call: TRBJ2-7
d_call: TRBD1
cdr3_aa: CASSRRDRSYYEQYF
cdr3_nt: TGTGCCAGCAGCCGCCGGGACAGAAGCTACTACGAGCAGTACTTC

v_call: TRBV4-1
clone_size: .
j_call: TRBJ1-1
d_call: .
cdr3_aa: CASSQDGVLDTEAFF
cdr3_nt: TGCGCCAGCAGCCAAGACGGGGTTTTGGACACTGAAGCTTTCTTT

v_call: TRBV5-4
clone_size: .
j_call: TRBJ2-5
d_call: .
cdr3_aa: CASSPGSVGETQYF
cdr3_nt: TGTGCCAGCAGCCCCGGGTCTGTGGGTGAGACCCAGTACTTC

v_call: TRBV4-2
clone_size: .
j_call: TRBJ2-4
d_call: TRBD1
cdr3_aa: CASSQGARGPWNIQYF
cdr3_nt: TGTGCCAGCAGCCAAGGGGCGAGGGGGCCGTGGAACATTCAGTACTTC

v_call: TRBV18
clone_size: .
j_call: TRBJ2-7
d_call: .
cdr3_aa: CASSDRTGSYEQYF
cdr3_nt: TGTGCCAGCTCAGACAGGACGGGCTCCTACGAGCAGTACTTC

v_call: TRBV3-1/TRBV3-2
clone_size: .
j_call: TRBJ1-2
d_call: .
cdr3_aa: CASSQVSGGYTF
cdr3_nt: TGTGCCAGCAGCCAAGTCAGTGGTGGCTACACCTTC

v_call: TRBV19
clone_size: .
j_call: TRBJ1-1
d_call: TRBD1
cdr3_aa: CASSADKGAQAFF
cdr3_nt: TGTGCCAGCTCCGCGGACAAGGGGGCCCAAGCTTTCTTT

v_call: TRBV12-3/TRBV12-4
clone_size: .
j_call: TRBJ1-1
d_call: .
cdr3_aa: CASSFTKGTEAFF
cdr3_nt: TGTGCCAGCAGTTTTACTAAGGGGACTGAAGCTTTCTTT

v_call: TRBV5-4
clone_size: .
j_call: TRBJ2-1
d_call: TRBD1
cdr3_aa: CASSRRDRENEQFF
cdr3_nt: TGTGCCAGCAGCCGGAGGGACAGGGAAAATGAGCAGTTCTTC

v_call: TRBV3-1/TRBV3-2
clone_size: .
j_call: TRBJ1-5
d_call: TRBD1
cdr3_aa: CASSQGLRTGAEQPQHF
cdr3_nt: TGTGCCAGCAGCCAAGGGTTAAGGACAGGGGCCGAACAGCCCCAGCATTTT

v_call: TRBV6-5
clone_size: .
j_call: TRBJ1-4
d_call: TRBD1
cdr3_aa: CASRRDRVNEKLFF
cdr3_nt: TGTGCCAGCCGTCGGGACAGGGTTAATGAAAAACTGTTTTTT

v_call: TRBV9
clone_size: .
j_call: TRBJ2-3
d_call: .
cdr3_aa: CASSVTPQSVDTQYF
cdr3_nt: TGTGCCAGCAGCGTAACCCCGCAGTCAGTAGATACGCAGTATTTT

v_call: TRBV24-1
clone_size: once
j_call: TRBJ2-1
d_call: .
cdr3_aa: CATSPGSHSSEQFF
cdr3_nt: TGTGCCACCAGTCCGGGGAGTCATTCCAGTGAGCAGTTCTTC

v_call: TRBV4-1
clone_size: .
j_call: TRBJ2-2
d_call: .
cdr3_aa: CASSQRSTAGLSANTGELFF
cdr3_nt: TGCGCCAGCAGCCAAAGGAGCACGGCCGGGTTAAGCGCGAACACCGGGGAGCTGTTTTTT

v_call: TRBV7-9
clone_size: .
j_call: TRBJ1-2
d_call: TRBD1
cdr3_aa: CASTLGQGGLGYTF
cdr3_nt: TGTGCCAGCACCTTGGGACAGGGGGGATTAGGCTACACCTTC

v_call: TRBV6-4
clone_size: .
j_call: TRBJ1-2
d_call: TRBD1
cdr3_aa: CASSDGIWTGTGYTF
cdr3_nt: TGTGCCAGCAGTGACGGGATTTGGACAGGGACTGGCTACACCTTC

v_call: TRBV10-3
clone_size: .
j_call: TRBJ1-2
d_call: .
cdr3_aa: CAISVGSDYGYTF
cdr3_nt: TGTGCCATCAGTGTAGGGAGTGACTATGGCTACACCTTC

v_call: TRBV18
clone_size: .
j_call: TRBJ2-5
d_call: .
cdr3_aa: CASSSYRAAETQYF
cdr3_nt: TGTGCCAGCTCATCATACAGGGCGGCGGAGACCCAGTACTTC

v_call: TRBV2
clone_size: .
j_call: TRBJ1-3
d_call: TRBD1
cdr3_aa: CARTLDRGPGNTIYF
cdr3_nt: TGTGCCAGAACTCTAGACAGGGGCCCAGGAAACACCATATATTTT

v_call: TRBV4-1
clone_size: .
j_call: TRBJ2-1
d_call: TRBD2
cdr3_aa: CASSQLVGLLRYNEQFF
cdr3_nt: TGCGCCAGCAGCCAATTGGTGGGACTACTACGCTACAATGAGCAGTTCTTC

v_call: TRBV24-1
clone_size: .
j_call: TRBJ2-2
d_call: .
cdr3_aa: CATSDHRFGGTGELFF
cdr3_nt: TGTGCCACCAGTGATCACAGGTTCGGAGGGACCGGGGAGCTGTTTTTT

v_call: TRBV19
clone_size: few
j_call: TRBJ1-2
d_call: .
cdr3_aa: CASKRDYYGYTF
cdr3_nt: TGTGCCAGTAAGAGGGACTACTATGGCTACACCTTC

v_call: TRBV6-5
clone_size: .
j_call: TRBJ1-4
d_call: TRBD1
cdr3_aa: CATKQGGYNEKLFF
cdr3_nt: TGTGCCACAAAACAGGGGGGATATAATGAAAAACTGTTTTTT

v_call: TRBV5-4
clone_size: .
j_call: TRBJ2-2
d_call: .
cdr3_aa: CASSLAYVQGLTGELFF
cdr3_nt: TGTGCCAGCAGCTTGGCGTACGTACAGGGCCTTACCGGGGAGCTGTTTTTT

v_call: TRBV3-1/TRBV3-2
clone_size: .
j_call: TRBJ2-5
d_call: .
cdr3_aa: CASSQVDETQYF
cdr3_nt: TGTGCCAGCAGCCAAGTAGATGAGACCCAGTACTTC

v_call: TRBV25-1
clone_size: .
j_call: TRBJ2-1
d_call: .
cdr3_aa: CASSVSFEGTGEQFF
cdr3_nt: TGTGCCAGCAGTGTTTCTTTTGAGGGAACAGGGGAGCAGTTCTTC

v_call: TRBV9
clone_size: .
j_call: TRBJ2-2
d_call: TRBD2
cdr3_aa: CASSVGGGDTGELFF
cdr3_nt: TGTGCCAGCAGCGTAGGCGGGGGGGATACCGGGGAGCTGTTTTTT

v_call: TRBV4-1
clone_size: .
j_call: TRBJ2-1
d_call: TRBD2
cdr3_aa: CASRKAGGLQFF
cdr3_nt: TGCGCCAGCAGAAAAGCGGGGGGTTTGCAGTTCTTC

v_call: TRBV3-1/TRBV3-2
clone_size: once
j_call: TRBJ2-5
d_call: TRBD2
cdr3_aa: CASSQASGQETQYF
cdr3_nt: TGTGCCAGCAGCCAAGCTAGCGGCCAAGAGACCCAGTACTTC

v_call: TRBV5-1
clone_size: .
j_call: TRBJ1-3
d_call: .
cdr3_aa: CASSGDPGNTIYF
cdr3_nt: TGCGCCTCCTCGGGGGACCCTGGAAACACCATATATTTT

v_call: TRBV5-1
clone_size: .
j_call: TRBJ2-5
d_call: .
cdr3_aa: CASSLPRDQETQYF
cdr3_nt: TGCGCCAGCAGCTTGCCCAGGGACCAAGAGACCCAGTACTTC

v_call: TRBV7-2
clone_size: .
j_call: TRBJ2-3
d_call: .
cdr3_aa: CASSQNRFGPDTQYF
cdr3_nt: TGTGCCAGCAGCCAGAACCGTTTTGGGCCGGATACGCAGTATTTT

v_call: TRBV30
clone_size: once
j_call: TRBJ1-2
d_call: .
cdr3_aa: CAWHEGGRNYGYTF
cdr3_nt: TGTGCCTGGCATGAAGGAGGTCGCAACTATGGCTACACCTTC

v_call: TRBV19
clone_size: .
j_call: TRBJ1-5
d_call: .
cdr3_aa: CASRPQNQPQHF
cdr3_nt: TGTGCCAGTAGGCCTCAGAATCAGCCCCAGCATTTT

v_call: TRBV7-2
clone_size: .
j_call: TRBJ1-1
d_call: TRBD1
cdr3_aa: CASNLSPAGGNTEAFF
cdr3_nt: TGTGCCAGCAACCTTAGCCCGGCAGGGGGGAATACTGAAGCTTTCTTT

v_call: TRBV18
clone_size: .
j_call: TRBJ1-2
d_call: .
cdr3_aa: CASSEGDYGYTF
cdr3_nt: TGTGCCAGCTCAGAGGGGGATTACGGCTACACCTTC

v_call: TRBV9
clone_size: .
j_call: TRBJ1-6
d_call: TRBD1
cdr3_aa: CASSVEGDRGAASPLHF
cdr3_nt: TGTGCCAGCAGCGTAGAGGGAGACAGGGGTGCGGCCTCACCCCTCCACTTT

v_call: TRBV18
clone_size: .
j_call: TRBJ1-2
d_call: TRBD1
cdr3_aa: CASSPTDRVWSGYTF
cdr3_nt: TGTGCCAGCTCACCAACGGACAGGGTATGGAGTGGCTACACCTTC

v_call: TRBV2
clone_size: .
j_call: TRBJ2-7
d_call: .
cdr3_aa: CASGGTPLEPQYF
cdr3_nt: TGTGCCAGCGGAGGGACTCCGCTCGAACCCCAGTACTTC